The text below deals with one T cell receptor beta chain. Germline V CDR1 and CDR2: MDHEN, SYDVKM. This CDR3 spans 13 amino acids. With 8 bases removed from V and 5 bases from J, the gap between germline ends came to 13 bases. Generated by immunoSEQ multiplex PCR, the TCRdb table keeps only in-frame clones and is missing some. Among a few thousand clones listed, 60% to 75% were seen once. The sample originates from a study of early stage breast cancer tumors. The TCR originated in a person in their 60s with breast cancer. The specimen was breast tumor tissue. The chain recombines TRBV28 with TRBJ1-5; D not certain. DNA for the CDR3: TGTGCCAGCTTCTCGACCCGGGATCAGCCCCAGCATTTT. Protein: CASFSTRDQPQHF.